This TCR beta chain emerged from a study of cytomegalovirus exposure and HLA in healthy donors. CDR1 is SGHKS and CDR2 is YYEKEE in the germline V gene (reference sequence). J gave up 1 base and V 4 bases, and 6 bases lay outside the gene matches. The CDR3 is 16 residues long. Primers: 60 Vbeta forward and 13 Jbeta reverse. This table comes from immunoSEQ multiplex PCR, and its TCRdb copy is limited to in-frame clones, with some not included. Of about 150,000 clones listed, about 82% were seen once; the top ten hold about 3.4%. Sequenced sample: PBMCs. The TCR originated in a male donor in good health and CMV-seronegative. The chain joins TRBV5-5 to TRBJ2-3; 10 bases align to TRBD1. CDR3 nucleotides: TGTGCCAGCAGCCGGTCGGGGACAGGGGGCACAGATACGCAGTATTTT. Its translation is CASSRSGTGGTDTQYF.